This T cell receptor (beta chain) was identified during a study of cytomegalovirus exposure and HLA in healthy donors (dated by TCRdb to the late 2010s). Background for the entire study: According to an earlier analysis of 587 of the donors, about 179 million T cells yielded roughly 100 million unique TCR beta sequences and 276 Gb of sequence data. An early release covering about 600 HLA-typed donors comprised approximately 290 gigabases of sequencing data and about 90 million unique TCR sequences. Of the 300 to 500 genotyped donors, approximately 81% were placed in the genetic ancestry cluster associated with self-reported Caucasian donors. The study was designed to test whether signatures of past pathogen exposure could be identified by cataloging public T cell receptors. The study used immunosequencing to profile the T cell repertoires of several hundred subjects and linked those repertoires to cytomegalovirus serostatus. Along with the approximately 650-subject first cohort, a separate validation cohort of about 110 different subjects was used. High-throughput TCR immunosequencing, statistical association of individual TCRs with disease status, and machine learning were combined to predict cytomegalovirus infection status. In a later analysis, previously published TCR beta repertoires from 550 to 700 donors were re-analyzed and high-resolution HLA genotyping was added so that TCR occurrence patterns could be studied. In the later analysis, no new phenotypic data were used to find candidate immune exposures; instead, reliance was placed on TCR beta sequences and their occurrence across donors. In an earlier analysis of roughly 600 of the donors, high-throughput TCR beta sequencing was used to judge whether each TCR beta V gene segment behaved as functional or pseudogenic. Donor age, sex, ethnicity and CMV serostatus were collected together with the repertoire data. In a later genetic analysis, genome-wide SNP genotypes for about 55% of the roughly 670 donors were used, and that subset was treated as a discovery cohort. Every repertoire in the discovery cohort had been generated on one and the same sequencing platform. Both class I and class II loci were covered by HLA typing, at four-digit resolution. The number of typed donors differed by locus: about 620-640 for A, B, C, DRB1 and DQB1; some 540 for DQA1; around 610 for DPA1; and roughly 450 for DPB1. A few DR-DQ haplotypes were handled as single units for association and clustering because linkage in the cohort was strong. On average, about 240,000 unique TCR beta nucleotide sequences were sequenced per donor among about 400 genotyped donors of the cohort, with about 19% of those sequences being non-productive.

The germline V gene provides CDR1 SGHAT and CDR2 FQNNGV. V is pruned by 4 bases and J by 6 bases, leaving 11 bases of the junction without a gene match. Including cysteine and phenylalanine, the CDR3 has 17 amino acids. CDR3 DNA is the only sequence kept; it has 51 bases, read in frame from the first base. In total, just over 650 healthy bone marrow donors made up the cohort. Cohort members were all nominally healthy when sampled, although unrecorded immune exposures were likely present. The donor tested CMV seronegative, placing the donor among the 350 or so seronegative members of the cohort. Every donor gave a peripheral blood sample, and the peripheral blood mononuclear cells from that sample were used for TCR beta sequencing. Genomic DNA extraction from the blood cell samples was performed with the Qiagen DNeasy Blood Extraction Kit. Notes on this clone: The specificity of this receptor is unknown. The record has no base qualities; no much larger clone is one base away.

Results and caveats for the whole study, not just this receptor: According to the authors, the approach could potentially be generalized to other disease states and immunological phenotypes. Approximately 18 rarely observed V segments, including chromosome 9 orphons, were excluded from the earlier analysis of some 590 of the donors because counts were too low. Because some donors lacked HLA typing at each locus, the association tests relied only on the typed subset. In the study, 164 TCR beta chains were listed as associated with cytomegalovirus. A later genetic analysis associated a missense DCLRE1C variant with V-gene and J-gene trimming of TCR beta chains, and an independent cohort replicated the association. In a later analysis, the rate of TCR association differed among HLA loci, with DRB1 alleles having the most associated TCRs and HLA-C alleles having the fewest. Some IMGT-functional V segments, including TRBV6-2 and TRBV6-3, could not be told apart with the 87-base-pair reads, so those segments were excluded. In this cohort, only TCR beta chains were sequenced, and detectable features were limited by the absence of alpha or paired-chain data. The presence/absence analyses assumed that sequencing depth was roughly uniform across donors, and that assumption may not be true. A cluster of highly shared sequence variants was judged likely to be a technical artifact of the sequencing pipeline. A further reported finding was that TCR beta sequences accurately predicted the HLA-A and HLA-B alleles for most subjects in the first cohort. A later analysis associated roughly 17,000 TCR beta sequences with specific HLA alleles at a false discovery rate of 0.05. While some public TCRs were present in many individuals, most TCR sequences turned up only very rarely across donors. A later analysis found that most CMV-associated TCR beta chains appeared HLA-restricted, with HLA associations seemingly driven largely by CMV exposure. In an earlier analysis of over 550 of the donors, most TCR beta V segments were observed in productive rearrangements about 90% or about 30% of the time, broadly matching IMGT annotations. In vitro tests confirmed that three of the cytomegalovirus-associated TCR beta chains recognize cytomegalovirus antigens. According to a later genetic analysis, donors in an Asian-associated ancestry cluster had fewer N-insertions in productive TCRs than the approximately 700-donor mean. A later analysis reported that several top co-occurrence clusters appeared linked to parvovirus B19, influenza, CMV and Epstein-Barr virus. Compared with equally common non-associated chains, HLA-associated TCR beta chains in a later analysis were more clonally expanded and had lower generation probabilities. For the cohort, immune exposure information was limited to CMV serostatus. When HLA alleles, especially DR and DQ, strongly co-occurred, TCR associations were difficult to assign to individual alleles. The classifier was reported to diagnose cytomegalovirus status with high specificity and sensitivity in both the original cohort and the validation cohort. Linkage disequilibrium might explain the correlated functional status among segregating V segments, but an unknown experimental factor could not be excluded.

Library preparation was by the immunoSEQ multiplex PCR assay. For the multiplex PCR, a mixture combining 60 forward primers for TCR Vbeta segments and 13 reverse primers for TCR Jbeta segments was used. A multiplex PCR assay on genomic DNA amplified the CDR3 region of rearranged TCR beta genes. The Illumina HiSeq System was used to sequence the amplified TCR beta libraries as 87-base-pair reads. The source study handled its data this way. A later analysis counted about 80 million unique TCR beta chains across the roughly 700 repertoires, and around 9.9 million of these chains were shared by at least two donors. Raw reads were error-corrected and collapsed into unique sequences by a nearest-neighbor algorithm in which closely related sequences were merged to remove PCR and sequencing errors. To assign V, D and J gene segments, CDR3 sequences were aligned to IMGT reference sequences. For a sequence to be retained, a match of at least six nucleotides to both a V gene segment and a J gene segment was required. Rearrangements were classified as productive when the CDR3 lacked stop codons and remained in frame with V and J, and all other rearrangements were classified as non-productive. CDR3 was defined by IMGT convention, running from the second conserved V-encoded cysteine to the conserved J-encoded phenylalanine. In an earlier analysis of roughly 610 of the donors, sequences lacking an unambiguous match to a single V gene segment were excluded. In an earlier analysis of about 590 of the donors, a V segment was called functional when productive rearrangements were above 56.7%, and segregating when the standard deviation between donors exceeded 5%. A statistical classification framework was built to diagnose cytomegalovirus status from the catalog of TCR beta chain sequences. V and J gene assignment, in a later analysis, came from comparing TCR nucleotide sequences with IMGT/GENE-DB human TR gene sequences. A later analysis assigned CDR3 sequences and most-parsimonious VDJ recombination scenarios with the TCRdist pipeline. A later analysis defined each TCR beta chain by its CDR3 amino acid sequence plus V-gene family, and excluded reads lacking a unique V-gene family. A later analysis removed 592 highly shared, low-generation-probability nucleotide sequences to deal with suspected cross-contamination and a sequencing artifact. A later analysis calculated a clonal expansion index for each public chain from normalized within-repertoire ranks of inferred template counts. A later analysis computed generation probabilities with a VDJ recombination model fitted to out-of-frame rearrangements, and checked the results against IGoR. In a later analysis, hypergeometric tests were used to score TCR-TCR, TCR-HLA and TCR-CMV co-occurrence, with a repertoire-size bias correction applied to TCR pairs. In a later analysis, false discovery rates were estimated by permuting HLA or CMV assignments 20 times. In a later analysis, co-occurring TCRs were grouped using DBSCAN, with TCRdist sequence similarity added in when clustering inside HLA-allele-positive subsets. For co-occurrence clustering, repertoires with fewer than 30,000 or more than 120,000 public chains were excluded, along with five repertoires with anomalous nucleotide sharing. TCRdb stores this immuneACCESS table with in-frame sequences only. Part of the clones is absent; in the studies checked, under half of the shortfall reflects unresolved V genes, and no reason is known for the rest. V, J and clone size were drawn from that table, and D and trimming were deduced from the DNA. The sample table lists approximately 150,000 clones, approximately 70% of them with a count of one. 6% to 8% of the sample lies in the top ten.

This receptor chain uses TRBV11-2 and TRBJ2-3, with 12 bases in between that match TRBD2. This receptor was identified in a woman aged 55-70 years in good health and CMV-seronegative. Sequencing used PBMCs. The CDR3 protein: CASSSGGLAGGTDTQYF. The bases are TGTGCCAGCAGCTCGGGGGGGCTAGCGGGAGGGACGGATACGCAGTATTTT. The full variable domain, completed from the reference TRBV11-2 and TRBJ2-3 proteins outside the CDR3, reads EAGVAQSPRYKIIEKRQSVAFWCNPISGHATLYWYQQILGQGPKLLIQFQNNGVVDDSQLPKDRFSAERLKGVDSTLKIQPAKLEDSAVYLCASSSGGLAGGTDTQYFGPGTRLTVL.